A single sample gave rise to the 11 T cell receptor beta chains below, sequenced in a study of blood T cell repertoires in COVID-19 (dated by TCRdb to 2018 to 2020). Libraries came from the immunoSEQ multiplex PCR assay. TCRdb stores this immuneACCESS table with in-frame sequences only. Part of the clones is absent; in the studies checked, under half of the shortfall reflects unresolved V genes, and no reason is known for the rest. Recorded for this sample are 220,000 or so clones; roughly 84% of them occurred a single time. The ten most abundant clones make up over 2.5% of the sample. Material for sequencing was peripheral blood. These receptors all come from a woman between 25 and 40 years old who had recovered from COVID-19.

The genes are TRBV7-9 and TRBJ2-2; 14 bases fit TRBD2. The V gene's germline CDR1 is SEHNR and CDR2 FQNEAQ (reference sequence). This CDR3 contains 17 residues. V lost 0 bases and J lost 7; bases outside the gene matches: 4. CDR3 in amino acids: CASSLAMGLAGVGELFF. In DNA, the CDR3 is TGTGCCAGCAGCTTAGCCATGGGACTAGCGGGAGTCGGGGAGCTGTTTTTT.

CDR3 nucleotides: TGTGCCAGCAGTTGGTCAGGCGAGTATCCCCAGCATTTT. Its translation is CASSWSGEYPQHF. This chain uses TRBV6-5 with TRBJ1-5; no clear D gene. Trimming shortened V by 4 bases and J by 10 bases, and 14 bases separated the two germline ends. The CDR3 extends over 13 amino acids. In germline, CDR1 is MNHEY, CDR2 SVGAGI.

The chain has TRBV12-3 or TRBV12-4 and TRBJ2-2; maybe TRBD2 (6 bases). CDR3 size: 12 residues. With 6 bases removed from V and 6 bases from J, the gap between germline ends came to 8 bases. This chain's CDR3 is CASRGLAGELFF. In nucleotides, the CDR3 is TGTGCCAGCAGGGGACTGGCCGGGGAGCTGTTTTTT.

This rearrangement joins TRBV30 to TRBJ2-4; 10 bases are shared with TRBD1. Germline V CDR1 and CDR2: GTSNPN, SVGIG (reference sequence). CDR3 length equals 14 residues. V lost 6 bases, J lost 6 bases, and 8 bases stayed unmatched. CDR3 sequence: CACLPRDRGNIQYF. As DNA, the CDR3 is TGTGCCTGCTTACCCCGGGACAGGGGAAACATTCAGTACTTC.

The chain carries TRBV2 and TRBJ2-6, with TRBD1 matching 8 bases. This CDR3 spans 18 amino acids. The V segment lost 8 bases and the J segment 2 bases; nucleotides outside the gene matches: 14. Germline lookup yields CDR1 SNHLY and CDR2 FYNNEI. The CDR3 is CASSYRAGGIAGANVLTF. CDR3 in DNA: TGTGCCAGCTCCTACCGGGCAGGGGGCATCGCTGGGGCCAACGTCCTGACTTTC. Full variable domain (remainder filled in from reference TRBV2 and TRBJ2-6): EPEVTQTPSHQVTQMGQEVILRCVPISNHLYFYWYRQILGQKVEFLVSFYNNEISEKSEIFDDQFSVERPDGSNFTLKIRSTKLEDSAMYFCASSYRAGGIAGANVLTFGAGSRLTVL.

This sequence joins TRBV9 and TRBJ2-7, with 7 nucleotides matching TRBD1. This CDR3 is built from 14 residues. V lost 4 bases to trimming and J lost 0 bases; unmatched junction nucleotides: 4. Germline V gene sequence: CDR1 SGDLS, CDR2 YYNGEE. CDR3 nucleotide sequence: TGTGCCAGCAGCACAGGGGTCCCCTCCTACGAGCAGTACTTC. This codes for CASSTGVPSYEQYF.

This clone was recorded once. The CDR3 DNA reads TGTGCCACCAGGGACTCCCTATCTAGCGGGAGGGAGATGAACACCGGGGAGCTGTTTTTT. Translation gives CATRDSLSSGREMNTGELFF. The chain uses TRBV15 and TRBJ2-2, with 12 nucleotides matching TRBD2. In germline, CDR1 is LNHNV, CDR2 YYDKDF (reference sequence). V lost 6 bases to trimming and J lost 1 base; unmatched junction nucleotides: 15. The CDR3 sequence is 20 residues long.

The genes are TRBV7-9 and TRBJ2-1, with TRBD2 matching over 7 bases. This CDR3 has 14 amino acids. The ends lost 6 bases at V and 5 bases at J; junction bases unmatched: 7. Germline V CDR1 and CDR2: SEHNR, FQNEAQ (reference sequence). DNA for the CDR3: TGTGCCAGCAGGGGTCTAGCGGCCCACAATGAGCAGTTCTTC. Its translation: CASRGLAAHNEQFF.

The CDR3 DNA is TGTGCCAGCAGTTACGGACAGAACGCCCAAACTTTCTTT. This codes for CASSYGQNAQTFF. The V gene is TRBV27, the J gene TRBJ1-1; D possibly corresponds to TRBD1 (6 bases). Per germline, CDR1 MNHEY and CDR2 SMNVEV (reference sequence). V gave up 4 bases and J gave up 12 bases, with 18 bases separating them. The CDR3 covers 13 residues.

This rearrangement joins TRBV30 to TRBJ2-2; TRBD1 matches 9 bases. Germline CDR1 and CDR2: GTSNPN and SVGIG (reference sequence). The CDR3 has 14 residues. V dropped 8 bases and J dropped 2; count of bases not matched to a gene: 6. The CDR3 sequence: CAGGTGYNTGELFF. CDR3 bases: TGTGCCGGCGGGACAGGGTATAACACCGGGGAGCTGTTTTTT.

This clone appeared once. V gene TRBV9 combines with J gene TRBJ2-1; D ambiguous. The CDR3 contains 15 residues. Germline loops: CDR1 SGDLS, CDR2 YYNGEE. V lost 0 bases and J lost 7, with 14 bases in between. The CDR3 protein is CASSVVVGYGNEQFF. For the CDR3, the DNA is TGTGCCAGCAGCGTAGTAGTGGGCTATGGAAATGAGCAGTTCTTC.